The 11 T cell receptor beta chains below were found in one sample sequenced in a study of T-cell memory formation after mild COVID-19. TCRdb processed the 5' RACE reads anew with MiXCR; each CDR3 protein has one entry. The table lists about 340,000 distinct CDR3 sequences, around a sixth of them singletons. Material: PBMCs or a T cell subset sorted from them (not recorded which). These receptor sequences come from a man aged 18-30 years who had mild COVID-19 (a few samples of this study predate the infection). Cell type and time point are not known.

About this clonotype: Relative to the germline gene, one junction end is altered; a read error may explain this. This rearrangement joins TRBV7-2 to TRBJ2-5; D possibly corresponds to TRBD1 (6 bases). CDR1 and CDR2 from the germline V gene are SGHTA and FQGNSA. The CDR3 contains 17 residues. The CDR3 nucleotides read TGTGCCAGCAGCTCCGGATCTTGGGGGCCCTCCCAAAAGACCCAGTACTTC. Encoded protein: CASSSGSWGPSQKTQYF.

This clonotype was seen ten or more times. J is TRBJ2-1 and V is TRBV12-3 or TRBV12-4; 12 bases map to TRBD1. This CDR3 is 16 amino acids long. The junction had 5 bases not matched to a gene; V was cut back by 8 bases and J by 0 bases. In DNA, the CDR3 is TGTGCCAGCGCGGGACAGGGGGCGAGCTCCTACAATGAGCAGTTCTTC. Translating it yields CASAGQGASSYNEQFF.

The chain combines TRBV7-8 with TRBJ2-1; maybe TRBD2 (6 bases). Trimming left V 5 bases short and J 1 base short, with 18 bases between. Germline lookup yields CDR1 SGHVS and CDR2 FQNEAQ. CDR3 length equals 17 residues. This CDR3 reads CASSQTPAGQSYNEQFF. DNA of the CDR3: TGTGCCAGCAGCCAAACCCCTGCGGGGCAGTCCTACAATGAGCAGTTCTTC.

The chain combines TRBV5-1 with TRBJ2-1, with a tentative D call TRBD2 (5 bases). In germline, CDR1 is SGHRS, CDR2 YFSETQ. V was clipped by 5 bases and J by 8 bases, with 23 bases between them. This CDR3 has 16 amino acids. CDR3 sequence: CASSTRPGPPRDEQFF. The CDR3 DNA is TGCGCCAGCAGTACGCGACCGGGCCCCCCGCGGGATGAGCAGTTCTTC.

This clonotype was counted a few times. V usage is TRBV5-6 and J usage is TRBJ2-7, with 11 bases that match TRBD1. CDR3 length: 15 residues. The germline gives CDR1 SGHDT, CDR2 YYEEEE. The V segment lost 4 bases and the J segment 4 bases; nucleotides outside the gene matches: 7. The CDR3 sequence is CASSPLGQGAYEQYV. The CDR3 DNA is TGTGCCAGCAGCCCCCTCGGACAGGGGGCGTACGAGCAGTACGTC.

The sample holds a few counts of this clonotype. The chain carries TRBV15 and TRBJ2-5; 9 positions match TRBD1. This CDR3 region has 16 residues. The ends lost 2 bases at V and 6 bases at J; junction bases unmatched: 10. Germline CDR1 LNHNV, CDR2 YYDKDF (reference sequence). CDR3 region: CATSRQPDRGEKTQYF. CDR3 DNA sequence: TGTGCCACCAGCAGACAACCGGACAGGGGTGAAAAGACCCAGTACTTC.

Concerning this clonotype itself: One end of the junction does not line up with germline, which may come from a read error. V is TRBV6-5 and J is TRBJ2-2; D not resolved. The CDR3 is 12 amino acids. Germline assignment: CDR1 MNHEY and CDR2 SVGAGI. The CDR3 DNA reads TGTGCCAGTAGTTACCCCATCGGGGAGCTGTTTTTT. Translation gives CASSYPIGELFF.

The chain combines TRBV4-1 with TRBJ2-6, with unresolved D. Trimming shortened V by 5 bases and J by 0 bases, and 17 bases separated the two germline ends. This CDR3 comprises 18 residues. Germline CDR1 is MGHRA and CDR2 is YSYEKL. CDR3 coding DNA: TGCGCCAGCAGCATGGGCATGAGGACGGACTCTGGGGCCAACGTCCTGACTTTC. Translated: CASSMGMRTDSGANVLTF.

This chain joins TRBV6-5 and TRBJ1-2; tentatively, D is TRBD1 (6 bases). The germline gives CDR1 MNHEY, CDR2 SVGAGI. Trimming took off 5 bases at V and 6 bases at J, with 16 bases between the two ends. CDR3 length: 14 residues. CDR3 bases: TGTGCCAGCAGTGGAGGGGGGGGCGATCATGGCTACACCTTC. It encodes CASSGGGGDHGYTF.

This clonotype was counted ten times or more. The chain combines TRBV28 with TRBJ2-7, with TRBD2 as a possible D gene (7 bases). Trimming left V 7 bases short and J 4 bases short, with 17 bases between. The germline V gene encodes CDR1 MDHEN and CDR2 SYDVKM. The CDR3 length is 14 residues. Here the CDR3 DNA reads TGTGCCAGCACGATGGGAGGGACACCTTACGAGCAGTACGTC. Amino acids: CASTMGGTPYEQYV.

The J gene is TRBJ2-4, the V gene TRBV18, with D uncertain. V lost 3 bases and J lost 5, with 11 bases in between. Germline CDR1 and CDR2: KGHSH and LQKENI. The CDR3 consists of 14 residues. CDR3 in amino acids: CASSPGSGENIQYF. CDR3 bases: TGTGCCAGCTCACCGGGGTCAGGCGAAAACATTCAGTACTTC.